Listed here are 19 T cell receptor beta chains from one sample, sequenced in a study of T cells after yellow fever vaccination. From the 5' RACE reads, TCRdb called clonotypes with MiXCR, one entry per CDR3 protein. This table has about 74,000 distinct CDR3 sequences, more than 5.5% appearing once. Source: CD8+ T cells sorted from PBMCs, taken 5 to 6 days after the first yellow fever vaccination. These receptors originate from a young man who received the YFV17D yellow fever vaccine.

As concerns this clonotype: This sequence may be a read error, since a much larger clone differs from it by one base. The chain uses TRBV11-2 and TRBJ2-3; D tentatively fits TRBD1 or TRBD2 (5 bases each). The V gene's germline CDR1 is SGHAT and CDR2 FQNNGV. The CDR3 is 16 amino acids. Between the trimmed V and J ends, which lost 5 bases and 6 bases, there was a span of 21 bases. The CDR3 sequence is CASSSTGARTFDTQYF. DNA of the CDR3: TGTGCCAGCAGCAGCACCGGGGCTCGAACGTTTGATACGCAGTATTTT.

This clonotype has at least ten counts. CDR3 sequence (DNA): TGTGCCAGCAGCGCCGCGGGGCCAGGGGGTAATGAGCAGTTCTTC. The encoded protein is CASSAAGPGGNEQFF. V usage is TRBV6-5 and J usage is TRBJ2-1; tentatively, D is TRBD1 (7 bases). The length of the CDR3 is 15 residues. Germline V gives CDR1 MNHEY, CDR2 SVGAGI. Trimming stripped 6 bases from V and 7 bases from J, with 19 bases between.

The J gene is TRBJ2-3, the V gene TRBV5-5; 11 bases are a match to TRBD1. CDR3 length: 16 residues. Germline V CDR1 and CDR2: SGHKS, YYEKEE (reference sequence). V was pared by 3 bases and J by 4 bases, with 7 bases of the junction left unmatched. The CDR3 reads CASSWWTGGFADTQYF. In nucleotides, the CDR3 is TGTGCCAGCAGCTGGTGGACAGGGGGCTTTGCAGATACGCAGTATTTT. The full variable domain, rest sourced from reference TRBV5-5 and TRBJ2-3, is DAGVTQSPTHLIKTRGQQVTLRCSPISGHKSVSWYQQVLGQGPQFIFQYYEKEERGRGNFPDRFSARQFPNYSSELNVNALLLGDSALYLCASSWWTGGFADTQYFGPGTRLTVL.

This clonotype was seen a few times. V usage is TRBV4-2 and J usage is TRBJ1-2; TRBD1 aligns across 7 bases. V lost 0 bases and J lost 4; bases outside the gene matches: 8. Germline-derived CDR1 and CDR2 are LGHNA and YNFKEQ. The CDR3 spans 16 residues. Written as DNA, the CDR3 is TGTGCCAGCAGCCAAGAGGTGGATAGGGGGCCCTATGGCTACACCTTC. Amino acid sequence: CASSQEVDRGPYGYTF.

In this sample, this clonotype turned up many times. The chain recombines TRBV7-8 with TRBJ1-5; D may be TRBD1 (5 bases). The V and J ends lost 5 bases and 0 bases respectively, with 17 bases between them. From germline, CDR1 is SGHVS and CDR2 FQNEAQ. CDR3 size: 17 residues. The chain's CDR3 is CASSKVEGTYSNQPQHF. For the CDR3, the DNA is TGTGCCAGCAGCAAGGTGGAGGGGACTTATAGCAATCAGCCCCAGCATTTT.

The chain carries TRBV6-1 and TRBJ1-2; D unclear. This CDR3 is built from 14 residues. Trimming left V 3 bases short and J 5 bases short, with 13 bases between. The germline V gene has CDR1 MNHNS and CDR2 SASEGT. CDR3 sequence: CASSDRNRYYGYTF. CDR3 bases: TGTGCCAGCAGTGACCGGAACCGTTATTATGGCTACACCTTC.

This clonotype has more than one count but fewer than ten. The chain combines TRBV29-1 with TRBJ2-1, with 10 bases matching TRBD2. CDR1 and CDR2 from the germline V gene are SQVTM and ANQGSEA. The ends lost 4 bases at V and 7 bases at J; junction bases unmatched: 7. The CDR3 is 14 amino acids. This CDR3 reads CSVVVAGGFNEQFF. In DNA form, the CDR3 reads TGCAGCGTTGTTGTAGCGGGGGGTTTTAATGAGCAGTTCTTC.

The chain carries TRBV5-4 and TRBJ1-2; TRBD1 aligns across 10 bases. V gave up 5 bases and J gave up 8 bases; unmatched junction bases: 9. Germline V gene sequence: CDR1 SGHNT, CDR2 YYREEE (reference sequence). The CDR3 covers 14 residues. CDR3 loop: CASRSRDRGLGYTF. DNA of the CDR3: TGTGCCAGCAGGTCTCGAGACAGGGGGCTAGGCTACACCTTC.

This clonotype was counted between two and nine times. The CDR3 coding sequence is TGCGCCAGCAGCCAAGAGGGCCTTAACTATGGCTACACCTTC. It specifies CASSQEGLNYGYTF. The chain couples TRBV4-1 to TRBJ1-2; D gene uncertain. V lost 0 bases and J lost 1, with 6 bases in between. This CDR3 contains 14 residues. Germline V gene data show CDR1 as MGHRA and CDR2 as YSYEKL.

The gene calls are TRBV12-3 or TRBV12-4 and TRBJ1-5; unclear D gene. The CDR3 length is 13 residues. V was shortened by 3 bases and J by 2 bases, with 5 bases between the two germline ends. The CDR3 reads CASSFGRNQPQHF. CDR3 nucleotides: TGTGCCAGCAGTTTCGGGCGCAATCAGCCCCAGCATTTT.

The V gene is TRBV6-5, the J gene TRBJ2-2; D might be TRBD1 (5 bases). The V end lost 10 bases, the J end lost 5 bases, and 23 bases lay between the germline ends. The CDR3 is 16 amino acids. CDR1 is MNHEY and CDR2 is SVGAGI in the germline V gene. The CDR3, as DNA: TGTGCCAACCCCGAAGGGGTAAAGGGTCGGACCGGGGAGCTGTTTTTT. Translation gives CANPEGVKGRTGELFF.

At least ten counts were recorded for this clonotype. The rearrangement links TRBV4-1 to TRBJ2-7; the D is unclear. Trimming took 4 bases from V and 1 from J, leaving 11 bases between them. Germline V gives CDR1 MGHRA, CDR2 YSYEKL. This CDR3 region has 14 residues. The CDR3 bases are TGCGCCAGCAGCCTCACCCAGGATTCCTACGAGCAGTACTTC. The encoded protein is CASSLTQDSYEQYF.

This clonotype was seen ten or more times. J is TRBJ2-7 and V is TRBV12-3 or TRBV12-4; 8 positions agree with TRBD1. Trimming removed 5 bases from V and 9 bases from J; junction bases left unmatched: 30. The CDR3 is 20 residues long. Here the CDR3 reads CASSPISWGSGTGGYDGQYF. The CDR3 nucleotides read TGTGCCAGCAGTCCCATCTCTTGGGGTTCGGGCACAGGGGGTTACGATGGGCAGTACTTC.

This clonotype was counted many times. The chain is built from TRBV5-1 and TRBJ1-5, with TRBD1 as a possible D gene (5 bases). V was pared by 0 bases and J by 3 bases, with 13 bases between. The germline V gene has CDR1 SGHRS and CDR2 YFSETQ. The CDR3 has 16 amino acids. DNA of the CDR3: TGCGCCAGCAGCTTGGGGGTCAGGGCCGCCAATCAGCCCCAGCATTTT. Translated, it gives CASSLGVRAANQPQHF.

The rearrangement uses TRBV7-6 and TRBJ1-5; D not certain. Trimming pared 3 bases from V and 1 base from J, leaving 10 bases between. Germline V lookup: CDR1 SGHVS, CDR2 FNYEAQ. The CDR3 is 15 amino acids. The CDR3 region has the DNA TGTGCCAGCAGCTTGGAATGGGGAAGCAATCAGCCCCAGCATTTT. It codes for CASSLEWGSNQPQHF.

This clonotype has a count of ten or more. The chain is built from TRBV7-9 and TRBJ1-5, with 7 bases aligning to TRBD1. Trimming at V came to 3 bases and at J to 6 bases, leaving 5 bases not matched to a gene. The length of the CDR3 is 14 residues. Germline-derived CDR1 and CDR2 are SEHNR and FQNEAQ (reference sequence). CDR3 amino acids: CASSLAGGSQPQHF. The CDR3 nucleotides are TGTGCCAGCAGCTTGGCAGGGGGAAGTCAGCCCCAGCATTTT.

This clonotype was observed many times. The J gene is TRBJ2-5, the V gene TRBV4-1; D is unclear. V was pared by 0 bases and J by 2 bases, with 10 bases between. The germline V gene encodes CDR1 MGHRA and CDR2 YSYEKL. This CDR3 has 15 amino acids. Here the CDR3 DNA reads TGCGCCAGCAGCCAAGATGGCCGACTGCAAGAGACCCAGTACTTC. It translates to CASSQDGRLQETQYF.

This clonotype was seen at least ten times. The CDR3 is CASTAGEANTEAFF. The CDR3 DNA sequence: TGTGCCAGCACCGCCGGGGAGGCGAACACTGAAGCTTTCTTT. The chain uses TRBV6-1 and TRBJ1-1; no clear D gene. CDR1 and CDR2 from the germline V gene are MNHNS and SASEGT. V dropped 7 bases and J dropped 1 base, with 13 bases sitting between them. CDR3 length: 14 amino acids.

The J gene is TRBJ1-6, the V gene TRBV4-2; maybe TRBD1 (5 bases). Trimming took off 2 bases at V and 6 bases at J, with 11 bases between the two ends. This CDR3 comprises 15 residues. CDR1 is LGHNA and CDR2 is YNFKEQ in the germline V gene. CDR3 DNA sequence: TGTGCCAGCAGCCAAACCGGGACGGTTAATTCACCCCTCCACTTT. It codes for CASSQTGTVNSPLHF.